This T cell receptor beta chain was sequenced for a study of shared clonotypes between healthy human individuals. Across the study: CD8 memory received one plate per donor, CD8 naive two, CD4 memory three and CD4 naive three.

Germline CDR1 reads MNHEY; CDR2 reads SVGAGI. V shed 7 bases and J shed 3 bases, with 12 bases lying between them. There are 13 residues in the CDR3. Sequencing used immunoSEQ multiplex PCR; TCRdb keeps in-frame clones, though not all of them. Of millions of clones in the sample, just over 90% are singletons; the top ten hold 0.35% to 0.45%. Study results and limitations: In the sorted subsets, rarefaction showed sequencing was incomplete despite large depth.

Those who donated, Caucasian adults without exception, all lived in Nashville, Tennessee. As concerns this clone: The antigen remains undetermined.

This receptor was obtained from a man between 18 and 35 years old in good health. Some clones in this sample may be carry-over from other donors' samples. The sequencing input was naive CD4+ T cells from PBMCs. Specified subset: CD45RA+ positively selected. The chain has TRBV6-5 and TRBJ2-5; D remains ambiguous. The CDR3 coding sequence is TGTGCCAGCACAGGCCTATTGGAAGAGACCCAGTACTTC. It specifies CASTGLLEETQYF.